The 32 T cell receptor beta chains in this list originate from one sample, sequenced in a study of blood T cell repertoires in COVID-19. Profiled with immunoSEQ multiplex PCR; TCRdb holds only in-frame clones, not every one. There are 150,000 to 200,000 clones in the sample; 80% to 85% occur only once, and under 5.5% lies in the top ten. Material: peripheral blood. The receptors were gathered from a woman under 40 with acute or convalescent COVID-19.

The chain carries TRBV19 and TRBJ2-3; 10 nucleotides agree with TRBD2. The V segment lost 7 bases and the J segment 2 bases; nucleotides outside the gene matches: 12. Germline V gene lookup returns CDR1 LNHDA and CDR2 SQIVND (reference sequence). There are 17 residues in the CDR3. The CDR3 coding sequence is TGTGCCAGTAAGCGGGGTCGAGGACTAGCGGACACAGATACGCAGTATTTT. Encoded protein: CASKRGRGLADTDTQYF.

The chain is built from TRBV5-1 and TRBJ1-1; 9 bases fit TRBD1. This CDR3 is built from 17 residues. The V segment lost 4 bases and the J segment 3 bases; nucleotides outside the gene matches: 13. CDR1 SGHRS and CDR2 YFSETQ come from the germline V gene. The CDR3 bases are TGCGCCAGCAGCCCCCTGAAACAGGGGGCTTCAGACACTGAAGCTTTCTTT. This codes for CASSPLKQGASDTEAFF.

The rearrangement joins TRBV7-2 to TRBJ2-7; tentative D call: TRBD1 (6 bases). CDR1 is SGHTA and CDR2 is FQGNSA in the germline V gene. The ends were cut back, 5 bases at V and 5 bases at J, with 25 bases in the middle. CDR3 length: 17 amino acids. CDR3 region: CASSANPAGVILDEQYF. In DNA, the CDR3 is TGTGCCAGCAGCGCTAACCCGGCAGGGGTGATTTTAGACGAGCAGTACTTC.

The sample holds one count of this clone. This rearrangement joins TRBV13 to TRBJ2-5; 11 bases are shared with TRBD1. The length of the CDR3 is 14 residues. Germline V lookup: CDR1 PRHDT, CDR2 FYEKMQ (reference sequence). The trim removed 6 bases at V and 8 bases at J, leaving 8 bases unmatched. For the CDR3, the DNA is TGTGCCAGCAGGTCCTTGGACAGGGGGCCCACCCAGTACTTC. Residues: CASRSLDRGPTQYF.

This clone was detected only once. V and J are TRBV15 and TRBJ1-1; 9 nucleotides line up with TRBD1. V lost 2 bases and J lost 3; bases outside the gene matches: 4. CDR1 is LNHNV and CDR2 is YYDKDF in the germline V gene (reference sequence). The CDR3 contains 15 residues. This CDR3 reads CATSRPTGGYTEAFF. CDR3 nucleotides: TGTGCCACCAGCAGACCTACAGGGGGCTACACTGAAGCTTTCTTT.

The chain joins TRBV28 to TRBJ1-5, with TRBD1 matching over 7 bases. CDR3 length: 12 amino acids. The germline V gene has CDR1 MDHEN and CDR2 SYDVKM. The V gene end was trimmed by 7 bases and the J gene end by 9 bases; junction bases not matched to a gene: 6. In DNA form, the CDR3 reads TGTGCCAGCACCAATCAGGGGGGGCCCCAGCATTTT. As protein: CASTNQGGPQHF. Using reference TRBV28 and TRBJ1-5 for the parts outside the CDR3, the full variable domain is DVKVTQSSRYLVKRTGEKVFLECVQDMDHENMFWYRQDPGLGLRLIYFSYDVKMKEKGDIPEGYSVSREKKERFSLILESASTNQTSMYLCASTNQGGPQHFGDGTRLSIL.

This rearrangement joins TRBV30 to TRBJ1-5; D not resolved. Deletions cut 1 base from V and 9 bases from J, with 16 bases between. The germline V gene has CDR1 GTSNPN and CDR2 SVGIG (reference sequence). This CDR3 region has 14 residues. CDR3 sequence: CAWSDMDGAGPQHF. CDR3 nucleotide sequence: TGTGCCTGGAGTGACATGGACGGAGCGGGGCCCCAGCATTTT.

In its sample, this clone was seen once. The CDR3 nucleotides read TGTGCCAGCAGCCTACAAGTCGGACAGGGCCTAAATTCACCCCTCCACTTT. The encoded protein is CASSLQVGQGLNSPLHF. V is TRBV9 and J is TRBJ1-6; 8 bases are shared with TRBD1. The CDR3 totals 17 residues. Germline V gene lookup returns CDR1 SGDLS and CDR2 YYNGEE. With 4 bases clipped from V and 7 bases from J, the junction kept 13 bases outside the gene matches.

The J gene is TRBJ2-3, the V gene TRBV29-1, with D unresolved. Germline-derived CDR1 and CDR2 are SQVTM and ANQGSEA. Deletions cut 3 bases from V and 2 bases from J, with 3 bases between. This CDR3 is 11 amino acids long. The CDR3 DNA sequence: TGCAGCGTTGATCTCACAGATACGCAGTATTTT. Amino acid sequence: CSVDLTDTQYF.

The chain is built from TRBV11-2 and TRBJ2-5, with 13 nucleotides matching TRBD2. The germline V gene encodes CDR1 SGHAT and CDR2 FQNNGV. The CDR3 length is 17 residues. V was pared by 4 bases and J by 2 bases, with 7 bases of the junction left unmatched. CDR3 amino acids: CASSSHRLAGGQETQYF. In nucleotides, the CDR3 is TGTGCCAGCAGCTCCCACCGACTAGCGGGGGGACAAGAGACCCAGTACTTC.

V and J are TRBV20-1 and TRBJ1-5; D not certain. CDR3 length equals 13 residues. Trimming left V 3 bases short and J 6 bases short, with 12 bases between. Germline V CDR1 and CDR2: DFQATT, SNEGSKA (reference sequence). This CDR3 is CSASHAGGQPQHF. The CDR3 DNA sequence: TGCAGTGCTAGTCACGCGGGCGGTCAGCCCCAGCATTTT.

The chain employs TRBV7-3 and TRBJ2-7, with D tentatively TRBD1 (6 bases). V lost 5 bases and J 4 bases, leaving 9 bases between the germline ends. The CDR3 extends over 12 amino acids. Germline CDR1 and CDR2: SGHTA and FQGTGA. CDR3 residues: CASSPDRYEQYF. CDR3 bases: TGTGCCAGCAGCCCCGACAGGTACGAGCAGTACTTC.

The table lists this clone with a few counts. This chain uses TRBV7-8 with TRBJ1-5; D is unclear. Germline CDR1 is SGHVS and CDR2 is FQNEAQ. V was clipped by 4 bases and J by 4 bases, with 17 bases between them. This CDR3 region has 16 residues. The CDR3 sequence is CASSSPNRGNNQPQHF. In DNA, the CDR3 is TGTGCCAGCAGCTCACCGAACAGAGGGAATAATCAGCCCCAGCATTTT.

This sequence joins TRBV6-5 and TRBJ1-3; 8 bases fit TRBD1. In germline, CDR1 is MNHEY, CDR2 SVGAGI. CDR3 length equals 15 residues. Unmatched junction bases numbered 2, after V lost 0 bases and J lost 4 bases. The chain's CDR3 is CASSYSRDRGNTIYF. The CDR3 DNA sequence: TGTGCCAGCAGTTACTCTCGGGACAGGGGAAACACCATATATTTT.

The chain couples TRBV27 to TRBJ1-6; D uncertain. The CDR3 totals 15 residues. Trimming removed 6 bases at V and 3 bases at J, with 12 bases between. Germline CDR1 MNHEY, CDR2 SMNVEV (reference sequence). The CDR3 nucleotides are TGTGCCAGCAGAGAGCTCCCTTTCTATAATTCACCCCTCCACTTT. It is translated as CASRELPFYNSPLHF.

CDR3: CASSYLSSYEQYF. Here the CDR3 DNA reads TGTGCCAGCAGTTACCTCAGCTCCTACGAGCAGTACTTC. The genes are TRBV6-5 and TRBJ2-7; D ambiguous. The ends were cut back, 2 bases at V and 0 bases at J, with 5 bases in the middle. Germline V gene sequence: CDR1 MNHEY, CDR2 SVGAGI. This CDR3 has 13 residues.

The V and J genes are TRBV19 and TRBJ2-3; TRBD2 matches at 9 bases. Trimming at V came to 10 bases and at J to 2 bases, leaving 16 bases not matched to a gene. The germline V gene has CDR1 LNHDA and CDR2 SQIVND (reference sequence). The CDR3 consists of 17 residues. The CDR3 protein is CATIGLSGRPDTDTQYF. DNA for the CDR3: TGTGCCACCATAGGACTAAGCGGGAGGCCTGACACAGATACGCAGTATTTT.

The V call is TRBV10-2, the J call TRBJ2-2; 8 nucleotides line up with TRBD1. J was trimmed by 4 bases and V by 2 bases; bases with no gene match: 3. The CDR3 runs to 15 residues. Looked up from germline, CDR1 is WSHSY and CDR2 is SAAADI. The CDR3 protein is CASSEDRGGTGELFF. DNA for the CDR3: TGCGCCAGCAGTGAGGACAGGGGCGGCACCGGGGAGCTGTTTTTT.

The CDR3 nucleotides are TGTGCCAGCAGCCAAGAGGGGCCCTTTAGGAACACTGAAGCTTTCTTT. Translating it yields CASSQEGPFRNTEAFF. The rearrangement joins TRBV3-1 (or the pseudogene TRBV3-2) to TRBJ1-1, with D maybe TRBD1 (5 bases). Germline V lookup: CDR1 LGHDT, CDR2 YNNKEL (reference sequence). The CDR3 consists of 16 residues. With 0 bases removed from V and 1 base from J, the gap between germline ends came to 12 bases.

V gene TRBV27 combines with J gene TRBJ2-1; no reliable D call. Germline V gene sequence: CDR1 MNHEY, CDR2 SMNVEV (reference sequence). This CDR3 comprises 17 residues. Between the trimmed V and J ends, which lost 2 bases and 6 bases, there was a span of 20 bases. CDR3 residues: CASSLKVGILSGNEQFF. The CDR3 DNA is TGTGCCAGCAGTTTAAAGGTCGGCATCCTATCGGGCAATGAGCAGTTCTTC.

The chain is built from TRBV6-5 and TRBJ1-1; the D gene is possibly TRBD1 (6 bases). Germline V gene data show CDR1 as MNHEY and CDR2 as SVGAGI. V lost 6 bases to trimming and J lost 6 bases, with 14 bases between them. The CDR3 is 13 amino acids. The CDR3, as DNA: TGTGCCAGCAGGTTAGGGGGGGCGGCTGAAGCTTTCTTT. Its protein product is CASRLGGAAEAFF.

The rearrangement joins TRBV5-4 to TRBJ1-1, with a possible D match to TRBD1 (5 bases). CDR3 length: 13 amino acids. Trimming pared 2 bases from V and 10 bases from J, leaving 15 bases between. Germline V lookup: CDR1 SGHNT, CDR2 YYREEE (reference sequence). The CDR3 region has the DNA TGTGCCAGCAGCTTTCAGGGCGTATCGGGAGCTTTCTTT. This translates into CASSFQGVSGAFF. Full variable domain (rest looked up from reference TRBV5-4 and TRBJ1-1): ETGVTQSPTHLIKTRGQQVTLRCSSQSGHNTVSWYQQALGQGPQFIFQYYREEENGRGNFPPRFSGLQFPNYSSELNVNALELDDSALYLCASSFQGVSGAFFGQGTRLTVV.

The CDR3 reads CASSLGLSGGLGNEQFF. As DNA, the CDR3 is TGTGCCAGCAGCTTGGGTCTTTCGGGGGGGCTCGGCAATGAGCAGTTCTTC. The chain carries TRBV5-6 and TRBJ2-1; 8 bases agree with TRBD2. V lost 0 bases, J lost 6 bases, and 11 bases stayed unmatched. The CDR3 spans 17 residues. Germline V gives CDR1 SGHDT, CDR2 YYEEEE.

The chain links TRBV5-1 to TRBJ2-2; perhaps TRBD1 as D (5 bases). Trimming stripped 6 bases from V and 4 bases from J, with 13 bases between. The length of the CDR3 is 14 residues. The germline gives CDR1 SGHRS, CDR2 YFSETQ. This chain's CDR3 is CASTFLGRTGELFF. The CDR3 nucleotides read TGCGCCAGCACCTTTCTGGGGCGCACCGGGGAGCTGTTTTTT.

V usage is TRBV7-9 and J usage is TRBJ1-5, with D possibly being TRBD1 (5 bases). CDR1 is SEHNR, CDR2 FQNEAQ, per germline (reference sequence). The CDR3 is 14 amino acids. V was cut by 2 bases and J by 3 bases, with 8 bases left in between. CDR3 nucleotide sequence: TGTGCCAGCAGCTTATCAGGGATCAATCAGCCCCAGCATTTT. This translates into CASSLSGINQPQHF.

The rearrangement links TRBV28 to TRBJ1-1, with 7 bases identical to TRBD1. The CDR3 is 12 amino acids. The V gene end was trimmed by 6 bases and the J gene end by 4 bases; junction bases not matched to a gene: 2. Germline assignment: CDR1 MDHEN and CDR2 SYDVKM. CDR3 bases: TGTGCCAGCAGCAGGGACAGCACTGAAGCTTTCTTT. Its translation is CASSRDSTEAFF.

The V and J genes are TRBV9 and TRBJ1-6; no clear D. CDR3 length: 14 amino acids. Germline V gives CDR1 SGDLS, CDR2 YYNGEE. V was trimmed by 6 bases and J by 8 bases, leaving 15 bases between them. The CDR3 DNA sequence: TGTGCCAGCACCCCGACCTGGGGAGATTCACCCCTCCACTTT. Translation: CASTPTWGDSPLHF.

The V and J genes are TRBV15 and TRBJ2-7; TRBD1 matches 12 bases. The V segment lost 5 bases and the J segment 7 bases; nucleotides outside the gene matches: 9. CDR3 length equals 15 residues. From germline, CDR1 is LNHNV and CDR2 YYDKDF (reference sequence). The CDR3 reads CATSPTGQGAREQYF. CDR3 sequence (DNA): TGTGCCACCAGCCCTACGGGACAGGGGGCGCGAGAGCAGTACTTC.

The chain links TRBV6-5 to TRBJ1-5, with 8 bases aligning to TRBD1. CDR1 and CDR2 (germline): MNHEY, SVGAGI. The CDR3 extends over 15 amino acids. V was pared by 5 bases and J by 1 base, with 4 bases of the junction left unmatched. The CDR3 bases are TGTGCCAGCAGTACGTACAGGGGGAGCAATCAGCCCCAGCATTTT. This sequence encodes CASSTYRGSNQPQHF.

The chain links TRBV9 to TRBJ2-2; 9 positions agree with TRBD2. The CDR3 loop spans 16 amino acids. CDR1 is SGDLS, CDR2 YYNGEE, per germline. Trimming removed 2 bases from V and 6 bases from J; junction bases left unmatched: 8. CDR3 nucleotides: TGTGCCAGCAGCGTCCCCCCTAGCGGGACAGCCGGGGAGCTGTTTTTT. It is translated as CASSVPPSGTAGELFF.

The chain couples TRBV11-2 to TRBJ2-1, with D possibly being TRBD2 (5 bases). The germline V gene encodes CDR1 SGHAT and CDR2 FQNNGV. V was clipped by 0 bases and J by 5 bases, with 8 bases between them. CDR3 length: 14 residues. CDR3 nucleotide sequence: TGTGCCAGCAGCTTAGATATGAGGGACAATGAGCAGTTCTTC. Protein: CASSLDMRDNEQFF.

V is TRBV10-3 and J is TRBJ2-2, with 9 nucleotides matching TRBD2. The V segment lost 6 bases and the J segment 4 bases; nucleotides outside the gene matches: 15. Germline assignment: CDR1 ENHRY and CDR2 SYGVKD. CDR3 length: 18 residues. The chain's CDR3 is CAIRAGGPNFRGTGELFF. CDR3 DNA sequence: TGTGCCATCAGAGCGGGAGGCCCTAACTTCAGGGGCACCGGGGAGCTGTTTTTT.